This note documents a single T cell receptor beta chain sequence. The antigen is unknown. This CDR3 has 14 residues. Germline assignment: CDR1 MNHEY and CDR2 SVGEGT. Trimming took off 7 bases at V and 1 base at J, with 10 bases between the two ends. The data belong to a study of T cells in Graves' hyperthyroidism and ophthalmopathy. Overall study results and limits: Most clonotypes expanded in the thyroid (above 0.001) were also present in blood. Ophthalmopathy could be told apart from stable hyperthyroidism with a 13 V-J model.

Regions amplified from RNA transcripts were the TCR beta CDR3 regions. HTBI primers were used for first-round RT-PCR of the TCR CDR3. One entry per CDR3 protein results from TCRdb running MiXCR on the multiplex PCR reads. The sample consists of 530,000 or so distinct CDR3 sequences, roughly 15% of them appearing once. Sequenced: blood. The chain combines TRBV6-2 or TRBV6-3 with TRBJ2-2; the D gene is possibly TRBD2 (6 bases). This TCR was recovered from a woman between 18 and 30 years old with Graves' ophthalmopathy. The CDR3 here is CASTLGGNTGELFF. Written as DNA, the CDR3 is TGTGCCAGCACCCTGGGGGGGAACACCGGGGAGCTGTTTTTT.